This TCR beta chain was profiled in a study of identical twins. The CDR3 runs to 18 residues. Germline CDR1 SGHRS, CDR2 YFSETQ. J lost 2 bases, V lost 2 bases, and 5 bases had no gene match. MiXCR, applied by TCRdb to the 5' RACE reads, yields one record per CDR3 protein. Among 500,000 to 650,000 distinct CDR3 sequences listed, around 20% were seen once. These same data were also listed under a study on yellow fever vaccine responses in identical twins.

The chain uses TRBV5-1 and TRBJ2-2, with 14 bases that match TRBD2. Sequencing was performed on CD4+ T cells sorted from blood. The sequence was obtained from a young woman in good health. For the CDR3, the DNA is TGCGCCAGCAGCTTACAGACTAGCGGGGGGGCCAACACCGGGGAGCTGTTTTTT. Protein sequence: CASSLQTSGGANTGELFF.